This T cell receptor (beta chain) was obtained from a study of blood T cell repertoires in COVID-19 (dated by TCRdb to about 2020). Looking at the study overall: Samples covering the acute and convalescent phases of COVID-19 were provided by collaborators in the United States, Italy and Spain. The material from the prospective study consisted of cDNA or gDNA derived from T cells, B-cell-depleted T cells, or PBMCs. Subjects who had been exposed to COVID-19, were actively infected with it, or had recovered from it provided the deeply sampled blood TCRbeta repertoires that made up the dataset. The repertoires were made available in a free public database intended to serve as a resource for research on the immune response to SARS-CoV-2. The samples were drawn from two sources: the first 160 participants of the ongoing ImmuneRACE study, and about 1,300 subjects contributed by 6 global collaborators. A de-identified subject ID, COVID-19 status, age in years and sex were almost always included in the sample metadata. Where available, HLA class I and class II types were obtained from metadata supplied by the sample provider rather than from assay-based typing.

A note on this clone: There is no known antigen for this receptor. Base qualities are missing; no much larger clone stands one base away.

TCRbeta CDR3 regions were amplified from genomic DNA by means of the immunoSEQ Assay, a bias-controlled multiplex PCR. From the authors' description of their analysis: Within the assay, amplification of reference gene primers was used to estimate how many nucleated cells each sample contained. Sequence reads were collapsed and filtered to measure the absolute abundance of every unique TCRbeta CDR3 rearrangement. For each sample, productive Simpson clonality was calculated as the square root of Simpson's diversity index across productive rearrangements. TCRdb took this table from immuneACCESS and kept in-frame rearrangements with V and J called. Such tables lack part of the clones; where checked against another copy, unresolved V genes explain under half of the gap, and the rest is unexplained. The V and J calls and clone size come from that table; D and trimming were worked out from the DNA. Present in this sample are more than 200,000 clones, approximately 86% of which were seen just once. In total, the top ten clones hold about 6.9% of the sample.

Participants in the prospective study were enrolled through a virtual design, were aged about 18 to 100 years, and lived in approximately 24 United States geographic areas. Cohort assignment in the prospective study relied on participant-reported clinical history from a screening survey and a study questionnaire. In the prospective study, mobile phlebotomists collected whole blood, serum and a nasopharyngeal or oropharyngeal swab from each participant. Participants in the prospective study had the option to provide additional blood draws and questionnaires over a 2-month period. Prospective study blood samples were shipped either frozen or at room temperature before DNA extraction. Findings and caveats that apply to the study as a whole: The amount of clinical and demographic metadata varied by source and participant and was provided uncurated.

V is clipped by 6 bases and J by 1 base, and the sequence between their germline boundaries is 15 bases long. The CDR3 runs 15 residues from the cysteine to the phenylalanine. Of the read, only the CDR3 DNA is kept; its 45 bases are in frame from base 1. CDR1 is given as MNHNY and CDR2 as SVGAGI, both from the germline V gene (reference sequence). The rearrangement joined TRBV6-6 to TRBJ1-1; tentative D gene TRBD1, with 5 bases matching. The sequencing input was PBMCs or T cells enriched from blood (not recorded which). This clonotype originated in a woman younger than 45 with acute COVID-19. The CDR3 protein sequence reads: CASRTQGGRNTEAFF. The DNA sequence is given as TGTGCCAGCAGAACTCAGGGAGGGAGGAACACTGAAGCTTTCTTT.